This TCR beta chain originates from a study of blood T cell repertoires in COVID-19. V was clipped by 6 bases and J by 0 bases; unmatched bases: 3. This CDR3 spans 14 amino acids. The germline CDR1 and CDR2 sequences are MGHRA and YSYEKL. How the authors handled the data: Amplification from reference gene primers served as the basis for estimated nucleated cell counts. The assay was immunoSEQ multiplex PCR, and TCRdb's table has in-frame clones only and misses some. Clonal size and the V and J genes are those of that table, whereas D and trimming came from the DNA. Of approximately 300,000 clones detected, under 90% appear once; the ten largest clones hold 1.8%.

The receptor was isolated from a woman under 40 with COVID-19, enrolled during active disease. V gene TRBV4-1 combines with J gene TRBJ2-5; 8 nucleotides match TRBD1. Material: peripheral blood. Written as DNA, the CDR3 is TGCGCCAGCAGACGGACAGGGTACCAAGAGACCCAGTACTTC. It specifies CASRRTGYQETQYF.